By frequency, the clone carrying this T cell receptor beta chain is medium-sized. Its antigen is currently unknown. TRB rearrangements were amplified by touch-down multiplex PCR with mixed TRB-A/B primers. TCRdb processed the multiplex PCR reads again and assigns one entry to each CDR3 protein, with no DNA. Its clone listing holds about 2,000 distinct CDR3 sequences. TRB amplification used 200 to 250 ng of peripheral blood genomic DNA. This sample is part of a study of T cell clusters in autoimmune cytopenias. The CDR3 runs to 16 residues. CDR1 KGHSH and CDR2 LQKENI come from the germline V gene. Study-wide points: Clustering suggested that physiological T cell clusters were missing in primary autoimmune cytopenia patients. Exclusive TRB clusters were about 2.9-fold more numerous in healthy donors than in active autoimmune hepatitis. Functional roles of the in silico T cell clusters still await experimental validation.

The source material was peripheral blood. The gene calls are TRBV18 and TRBJ1-1. The receptor was derived from a human donor with an autoimmune cytopenia or autoimmune hepatitis (not recorded which). The CDR3 here is CASSPRSYGLNTEAFF. Combining the CDR3 with reference TRBV18 and TRBJ1-1 gives the whole variable domain NAGVMQNPRHLVRRRGQEARLRCSPMKGHSHVYWYRQLPEEGLKFMVYLQKENIIDESGMPKERFSAEFPKEGPSILRIQQVVRGDSAAYFCASSPRSYGLNTEAFFGQGTRLTVV.